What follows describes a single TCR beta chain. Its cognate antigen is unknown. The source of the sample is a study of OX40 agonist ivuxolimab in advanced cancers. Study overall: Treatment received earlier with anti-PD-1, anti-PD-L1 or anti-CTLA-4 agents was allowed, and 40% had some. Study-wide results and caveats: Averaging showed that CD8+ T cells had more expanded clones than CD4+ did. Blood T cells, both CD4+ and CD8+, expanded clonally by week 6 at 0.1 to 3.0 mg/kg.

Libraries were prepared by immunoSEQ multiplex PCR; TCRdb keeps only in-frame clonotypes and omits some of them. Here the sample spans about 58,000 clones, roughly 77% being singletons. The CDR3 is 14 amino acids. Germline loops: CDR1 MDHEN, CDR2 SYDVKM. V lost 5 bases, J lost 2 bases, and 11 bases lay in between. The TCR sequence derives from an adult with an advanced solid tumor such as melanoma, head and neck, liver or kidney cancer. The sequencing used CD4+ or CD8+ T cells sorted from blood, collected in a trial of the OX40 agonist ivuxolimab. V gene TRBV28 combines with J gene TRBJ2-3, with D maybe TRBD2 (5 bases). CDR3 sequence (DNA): TGTGCCAGCAGTCTCGGACTCCACACAGATACGCAGTATTTT. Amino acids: CASSLGLHTDTQYF. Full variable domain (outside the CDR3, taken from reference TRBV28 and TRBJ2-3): DVKVTQSSRYLVKRTGEKVFLECVQDMDHENMFWYRQDPGLGLRLIYFSYDVKMKEKGDIPEGYSVSREKKERFSLILESASTNQTSMYLCASSLGLHTDTQYFGPGTRLTVL.